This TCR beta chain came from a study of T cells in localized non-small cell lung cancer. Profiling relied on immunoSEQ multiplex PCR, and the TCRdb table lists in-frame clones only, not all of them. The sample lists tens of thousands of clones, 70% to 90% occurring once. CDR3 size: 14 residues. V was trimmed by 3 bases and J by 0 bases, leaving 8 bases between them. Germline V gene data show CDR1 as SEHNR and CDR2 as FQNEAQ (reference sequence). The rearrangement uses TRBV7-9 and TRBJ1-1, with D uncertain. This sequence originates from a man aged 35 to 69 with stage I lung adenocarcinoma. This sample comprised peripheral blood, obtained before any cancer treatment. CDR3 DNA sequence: TGTGCCAGCAGCTTTAGTCGCGTGAACACTGAAGCTTTCTTT. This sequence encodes CASSFSRVNTEAFF.